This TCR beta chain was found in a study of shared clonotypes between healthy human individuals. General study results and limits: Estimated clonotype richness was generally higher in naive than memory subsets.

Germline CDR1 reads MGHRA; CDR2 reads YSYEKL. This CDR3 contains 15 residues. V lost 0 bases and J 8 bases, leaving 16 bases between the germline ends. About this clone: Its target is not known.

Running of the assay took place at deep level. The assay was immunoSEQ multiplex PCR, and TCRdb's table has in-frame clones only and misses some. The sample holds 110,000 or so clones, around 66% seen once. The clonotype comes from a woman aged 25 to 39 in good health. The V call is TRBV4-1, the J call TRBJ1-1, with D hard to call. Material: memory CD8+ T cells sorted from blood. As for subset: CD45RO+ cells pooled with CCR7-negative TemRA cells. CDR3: CASSQELGQSGEAFF. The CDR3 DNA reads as TGCGCCAGCAGCCAAGAATTGGGCCAGAGCGGCGAAGCTTTCTTT.